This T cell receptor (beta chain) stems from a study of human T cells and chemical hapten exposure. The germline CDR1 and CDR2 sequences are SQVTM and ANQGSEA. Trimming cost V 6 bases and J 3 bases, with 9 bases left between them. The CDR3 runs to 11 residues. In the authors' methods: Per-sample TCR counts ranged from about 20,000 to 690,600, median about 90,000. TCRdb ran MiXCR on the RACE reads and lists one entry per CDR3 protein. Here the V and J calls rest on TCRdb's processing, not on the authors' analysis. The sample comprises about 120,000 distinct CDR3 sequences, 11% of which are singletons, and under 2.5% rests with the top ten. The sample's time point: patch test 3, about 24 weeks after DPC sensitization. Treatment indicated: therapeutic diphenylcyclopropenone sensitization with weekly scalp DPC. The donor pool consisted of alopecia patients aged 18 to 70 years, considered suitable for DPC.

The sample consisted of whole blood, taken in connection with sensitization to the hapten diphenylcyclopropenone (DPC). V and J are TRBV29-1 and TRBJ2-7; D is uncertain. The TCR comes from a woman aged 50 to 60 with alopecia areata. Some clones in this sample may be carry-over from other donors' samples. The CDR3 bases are TGCAGCGTCGGCGGAGTCTACGAGCAGTACTTC. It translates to CSVGGVYEQYF.